This is a list of T cell receptor beta chains from one sample in a study of cytomegalovirus exposure and HLA in healthy donors. Clones were sequenced by immunoSEQ multiplex PCR, and TCRdb holds only the in-frame ones, with some missing. The sample has approximately 100,000 clones, more than 75% seen once. The sample taken for sequencing was PBMCs. The receptors were sampled from a woman younger than 35 in good health and CMV-seropositive. Each CDR3 is given with its conserved first and last residue. The D gene is left open where the match is weak. Clone size is shown for a subset of rows, as once, few, many or a class of expanded clone.

size	V	J	D	CDR3	DNA
once	TRBV7-9	TRBJ2-7	TRBD2	CASSHLGGVEQYF	TGTGCCAGCAGCCACCTCGGGGGGGTCGAGCAGTACTTC
.	TRBV7-6	TRBJ2-7	.	CASSSRGQGESYEQYF	TGTGCCAGCAGCTCAAGGGGTCAAGGGGAATCTTACGAGCAGTACTTC
.	TRBV27	TRBJ1-5	.	CASSTTRFRPQHF	TGTGCCAGCAGCACAACTAGGTTCAGGCCCCAGCATTTT
.	TRBV5-1	TRBJ1-6	.	CASSLAEYNSPLHF	TGCGCCAGCAGCTTGGCGGAGTATAATTCACCCCTCCACTTT
few	TRBV18	TRBJ2-1	.	CASSPVSNEQFF	TGTGCCAGCTCTCCCGTCTCCAATGAGCAGTTCTTC
.	TRBV14	TRBJ2-3	.	CASSQVAGTDTQYF	TGTGCCAGCAGCCAAGTGGCGGGTACAGATACGCAGTATTTT
.	TRBV9	TRBJ2-7	TRBD1	CASRPAKTPDRGLYEQYF	TGTGCCAGCAGACCCGCAAAAACCCCCGACAGGGGTTTGTACGAGCAGTACTTC
few	TRBV6-5	TRBJ1-5	.	CASRQPNQPQHF	TGTGCCAGCAGACAGCCCAATCAGCCCCAGCATTTT
.	TRBV11-3	TRBJ1-1	.	CASSFQVNTEAFF	TGTGCCAGCAGCTTCCAGGTGAACACTGAAGCTTTCTTT
once	TRBV5-1	TRBJ2-1	.	CASSSYNEQFF	TGCGCCAGCAGCTCTTACAATGAGCAGTTCTTC
few	TRBV6-1	TRBJ1-1	.	CASSEEGKRTEAFF	TGTGCCAGCAGTGAGGAGGGGAAGAGGACTGAAGCTTTCTTT
.	TRBV9	TRBJ2-1	TRBD1	CASSAGQGANEQFF	TGTGCCAGCAGCGCCGGACAGGGGGCGAATGAGCAGTTCTTC
.	TRBV4-2	TRBJ2-3	.	CASSQDAPGLVSTDTQYF	TGTGCCAGCAGCCAAGACGCCCCGGGACTTGTAAGCACAGATACGCAGTATTTT
.	TRBV11-1	TRBJ2-7	TRBD2	CASSRGLVDYEQYF	TGTGCCAGCAGCCGGGGACTAGTGGACTACGAGCAGTACTTC
.	TRBV7-9	TRBJ2-7	.	CSSSLQGLEQYF	TGTTCCAGCAGCTTACAGGGTCTCGAGCAGTACTTC
.	TRBV2	TRBJ1-2	TRBD1	CASSGSGGDGYTF	TGTGCCAGCAGTGGATCAGGGGGCGATGGCTACACCTTC
.	TRBV18	TRBJ1-2	TRBD1	CASSPDRGHGYTF	TGTGCCAGCTCACCAGACAGGGGACATGGCTACACCTTC
.	TRBV10-2	TRBJ2-1	.	CASGTRHYNEQFF	TGCGCCAGCGGGACTCGACATTACAATGAGCAGTTCTTC